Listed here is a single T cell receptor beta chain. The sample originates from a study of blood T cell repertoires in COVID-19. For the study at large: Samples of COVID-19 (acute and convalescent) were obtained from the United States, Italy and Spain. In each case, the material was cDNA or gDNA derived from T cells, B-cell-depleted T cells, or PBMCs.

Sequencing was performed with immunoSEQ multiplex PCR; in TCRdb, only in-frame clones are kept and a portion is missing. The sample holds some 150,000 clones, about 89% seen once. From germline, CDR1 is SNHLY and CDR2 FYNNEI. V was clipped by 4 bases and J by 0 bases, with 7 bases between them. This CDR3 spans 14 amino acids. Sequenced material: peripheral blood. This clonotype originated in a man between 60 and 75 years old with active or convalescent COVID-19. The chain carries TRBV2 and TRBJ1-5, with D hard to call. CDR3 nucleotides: TGTGCCAGCAGTGGCGGTAATAGCAATCAGCCCCAGCATTTT. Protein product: CASSGGNSNQPQHF. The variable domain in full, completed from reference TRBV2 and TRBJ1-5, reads EPEVTQTPSHQVTQMGQEVILRCVPISNHLYFYWYRQILGQKVEFLVSFYNNEISEKSEIFDDQFSVERPDGSNFTLKIRSTKLEDSAMYFCASSGGNSNQPQHFGDGTRLSIL.